This record concerns one T cell receptor beta chain sequence. Its antigen is undetermined. TCRdb's table, derived via immunoSEQ multiplex PCR, lists solely in-frame clones and lacks some. The sample yields roughly 2.2 million clones, approximately 93% seen once. Splitting of CD4+ cells produced CD45RA+ naive and CD45RA-negative memory subsets. CDR1 is MDHEN, CDR2 SYDVKM, per germline. The CDR3 consists of 15 residues. The germline V and J ends were trimmed by 4 bases and 4 bases, with 14 bases remaining between them. This specimen comes from a study of shared clonotypes between healthy human individuals. Regarding the study as a whole: Sequencing depth was predicted to influence how clonotypes are shared among donors. Researchers found naive subsets generally carried larger estimated richness than memory subsets. Non-shared clonotypes had lower generation probabilities than those shared by all four donors.

The sample was naive CD4+ T cells from PBMCs. Documented subset: CD45RA+ positively selected. This sequence originates from a man aged 18 to 35 in good health. Some clones in this sample may be carry-over from other donors' samples. The gene calls are TRBV28 and TRBJ2-1; D is unclear. The CDR3 DNA sequence: TGTGCCAGCAGTTATGGATTTTTGGAGTACAATGAGCAGTTCTTC. This gives the protein CASSYGFLEYNEQFF.